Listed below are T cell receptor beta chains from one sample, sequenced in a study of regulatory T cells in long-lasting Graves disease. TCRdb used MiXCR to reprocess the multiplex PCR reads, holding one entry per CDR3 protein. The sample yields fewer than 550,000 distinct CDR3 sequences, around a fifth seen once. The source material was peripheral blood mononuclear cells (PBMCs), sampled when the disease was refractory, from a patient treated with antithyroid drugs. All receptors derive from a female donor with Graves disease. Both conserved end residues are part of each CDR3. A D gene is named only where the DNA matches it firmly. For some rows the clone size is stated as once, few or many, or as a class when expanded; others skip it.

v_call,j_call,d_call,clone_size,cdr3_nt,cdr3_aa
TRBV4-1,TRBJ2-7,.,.,TGCGCCAGCAGCCAAGACTGGGGTCGGGGGAACGAGCAGTACTTC,CASSQDWGRGNEQYF
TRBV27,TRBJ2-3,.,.,TGTGCCAGCAGTCTCCTGGGACTTCTACACACAGATACGCAGTATTTT,CASSLLGLLHTDTQYF
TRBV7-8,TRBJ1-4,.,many,TGTGCCAGCAGCCCCTACTTACTGGGGCTGGGTAATGAAAAACTGTTTTTT,CASSPYLLGLGNEKLFF
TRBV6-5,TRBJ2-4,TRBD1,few,TGTGCCAGCAGTTACCCCCCTGGACAGGGGTCGGACAAAAACATTCAGTACTTC,CASSYPPGQGSDKNIQYF
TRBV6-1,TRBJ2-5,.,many,TGTGCCAGCACCTACCAAGGAGGGACAGATAAAGAGACCCAGTACTTC,CASTYQGGTDKETQYF
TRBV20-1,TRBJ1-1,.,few,TGCAGTGCTAGAGATCGATCACTGAACACTGAAGCTTTCTTT,CSARDRSLNTEAFF
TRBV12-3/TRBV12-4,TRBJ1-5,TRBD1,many,TGTGCCAGCAGTTTCACAGGGGGCAACAATCAGCCCCAGCATTTT,CASSFTGGNNQPQHF
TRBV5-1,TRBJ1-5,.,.,TGCGCCAGCAGCTTGGACTATAGCAATCAGCCCCAGCATTTT,CASSLDYSNQPQHF
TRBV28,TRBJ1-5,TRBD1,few,TGTGCCACCGGGGGACAGGGTTGGCAGCCCCAGCATTTT,CATGGQGWQPQHF
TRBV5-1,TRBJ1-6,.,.,TGCGCCAGCAGCTTGGTGGGACACGCCGGTTCACCCCTCCACTTT,CASSLVGHAGSPLHF
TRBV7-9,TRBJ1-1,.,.,TGTGCCAGCAGCCCGAGAGTCCTTCAGGGAGGGACTGAAGCTTTCTTT,CASSPRVLQGGTEAFF
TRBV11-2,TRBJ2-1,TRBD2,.,TGTGCCAGCAGCGCGACTAGCGGGGGGGCCGCTGAGCAGTTCTTC,CASSATSGGAAEQFF
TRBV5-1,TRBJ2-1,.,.,TGCGCCAGCAGCTTAGTAGCGGCATACAATGAGCAGTTCTTC,CASSLVAAYNEQFF
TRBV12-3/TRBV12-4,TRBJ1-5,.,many,TGTGCCAGCAGTGTTAGCAATCAGCCCCAGCATTTT,CASSVSNQPQHF
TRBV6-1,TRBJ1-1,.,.,TGTGCCAGCTTTACCCTGGGCACTGAAGCTTTCTTT,CASFTLGTEAFF
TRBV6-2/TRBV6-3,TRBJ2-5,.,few,TGTGCCAGCAGGGGAGAGCCCCAAGAGACCCAGTACTTC,CASRGEPQETQYF
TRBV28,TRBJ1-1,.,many,TGTGCCAGCAGACACAGGGAGGCCACTGAAGCTTTCTTT,CASRHREATEAFF
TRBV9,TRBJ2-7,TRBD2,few,TGTGCCAGCAGCGTAGGGGGGGGAGAGCAGTACTTC,CASSVGGGEQYF
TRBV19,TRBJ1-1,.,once,TGTGCCAGTATTAGTATAGATGGGGGCTGGACTGAAGCTTTCTTT,CASISIDGGWTEAFF
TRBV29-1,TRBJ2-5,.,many,TGCAGCGTTGAAGGGTCCAGGGCCATACAAGAGACCCAGTACTTC,CSVEGSRAIQETQYF
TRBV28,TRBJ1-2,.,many,TGTGCCAGCAGTTTATTATTCGAAGCTGGGAATGGCTACACCTTC,CASSLLFEAGNGYTF
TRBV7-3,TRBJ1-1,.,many,TGTGCCAGCAGTAATGCAGGGGTCACTGAAGCTTTCTTT,CASSNAGVTEAFF
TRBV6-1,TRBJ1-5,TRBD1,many,TGTGCCAGCAGGGTTTCCGGGACAGCAGATCAGCCCCAGCATTTT,CASRVSGTADQPQHF
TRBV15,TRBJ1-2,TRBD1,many,TGTGCCACCAGCCTCCCAGGGGGGAACTATGGCTACACCTTC,CATSLPGGNYGYTF
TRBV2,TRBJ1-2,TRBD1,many,TGTGCCAGCAGTGATCCGGGACAGGGTATCTATGGCTACACCTTC,CASSDPGQGIYGYTF
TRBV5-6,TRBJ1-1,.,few,TGTGCCAGCAGCCCTGGGGGGAGTGAAGCTTTCTTT,CASSPGGSEAFF
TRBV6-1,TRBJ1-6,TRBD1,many,TGTGCCAGCATCTCCGGGACAGGGGGTTCACCCCTCCACTTT,CASISGTGGSPLHF
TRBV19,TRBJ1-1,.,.,TGTGCCAGTCACGACCCAAACACTGAAGCTTTCTTT,CASHDPNTEAFF